This T cell receptor (beta chain) was found in a study of CD8+ T cells in alopecia areata. Across the whole study: Each day, treated patients took oral tofacitinib twice, at 5 to 10 mg per dose.

Ten or more counts support this clone. Its antigen is undetermined. As the sequencing template, cDNA was produced by extracting RNA and reverse transcribing it. The assay was immunoSEQ multiplex PCR, and TCRdb's table has in-frame clones only and misses some. The sample lists about 120,000 clones; approximately 55% were seen once. The CDR3 is 15 amino acids. The V and J ends lost 2 bases and 3 bases respectively, with 11 bases between them. The V gene's germline CDR1 is SGHVS and CDR2 FNYEAQ. Study-wide results and caveats: Sequences from scalp samples also cover resident alphabeta T cells of normal skin. For lesional scalp, especially alopecia totalis/universalis, clonality was higher than in normal scalp. With patients, TCR sharing proved less clear than in mice, a difference possibly related to HLA.

Treatment described: oral pan-JAK inhibitor, 5-10 mg twice daily. V gene TRBV7-6 combines with J gene TRBJ1-5; D unresolved. The receptor comes from a human donor with alopecia areata. The specimen was CD4+ T cells sorted from blood, collected at week 24, from a patient treated with tofacitinib. This CDR3 reads CASSLSSGFNQPQHF. The CDR3 DNA follows: TGTGCCAGCAGCTTATCGAGCGGATTCAATCAGCCCCAGCATTTT.